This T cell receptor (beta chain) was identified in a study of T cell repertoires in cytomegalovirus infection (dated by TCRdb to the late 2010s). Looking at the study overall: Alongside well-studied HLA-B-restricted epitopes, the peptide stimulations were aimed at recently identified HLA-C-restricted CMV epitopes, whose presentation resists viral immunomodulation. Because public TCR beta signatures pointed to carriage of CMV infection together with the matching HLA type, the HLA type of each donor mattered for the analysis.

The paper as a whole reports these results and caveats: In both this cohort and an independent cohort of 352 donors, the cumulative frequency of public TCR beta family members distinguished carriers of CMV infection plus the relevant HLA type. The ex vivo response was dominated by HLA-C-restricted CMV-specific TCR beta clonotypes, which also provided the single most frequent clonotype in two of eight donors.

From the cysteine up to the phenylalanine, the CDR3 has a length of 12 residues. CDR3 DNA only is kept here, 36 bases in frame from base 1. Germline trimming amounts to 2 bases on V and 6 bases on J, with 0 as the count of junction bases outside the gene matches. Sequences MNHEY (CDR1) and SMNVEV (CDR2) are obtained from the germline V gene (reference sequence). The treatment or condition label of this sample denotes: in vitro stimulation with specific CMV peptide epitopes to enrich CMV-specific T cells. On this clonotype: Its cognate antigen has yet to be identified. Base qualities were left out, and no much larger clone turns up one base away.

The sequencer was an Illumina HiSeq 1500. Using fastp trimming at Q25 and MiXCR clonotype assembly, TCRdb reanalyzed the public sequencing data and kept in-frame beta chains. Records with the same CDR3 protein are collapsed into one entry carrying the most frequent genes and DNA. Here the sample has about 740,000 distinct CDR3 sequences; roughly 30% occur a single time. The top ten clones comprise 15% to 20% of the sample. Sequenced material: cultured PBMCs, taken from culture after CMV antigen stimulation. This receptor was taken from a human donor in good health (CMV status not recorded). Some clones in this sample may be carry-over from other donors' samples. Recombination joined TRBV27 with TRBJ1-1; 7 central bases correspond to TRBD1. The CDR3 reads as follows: CASSLQGAEAFF. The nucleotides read TGTGCCAGCAGTTTACAGGGGGCTGAAGCTTTCTTT.